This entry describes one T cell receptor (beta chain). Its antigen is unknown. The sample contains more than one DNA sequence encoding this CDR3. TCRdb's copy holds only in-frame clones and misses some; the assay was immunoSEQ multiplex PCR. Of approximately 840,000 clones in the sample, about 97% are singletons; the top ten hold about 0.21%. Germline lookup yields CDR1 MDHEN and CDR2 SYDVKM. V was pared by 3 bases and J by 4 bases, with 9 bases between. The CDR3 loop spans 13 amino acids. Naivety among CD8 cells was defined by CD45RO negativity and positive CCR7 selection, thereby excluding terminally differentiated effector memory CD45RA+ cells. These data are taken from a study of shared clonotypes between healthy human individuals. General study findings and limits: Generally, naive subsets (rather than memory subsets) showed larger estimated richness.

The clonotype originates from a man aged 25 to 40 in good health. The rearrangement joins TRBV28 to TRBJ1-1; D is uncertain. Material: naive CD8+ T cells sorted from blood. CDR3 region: CASSLGGGTEAFF. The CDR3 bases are TGTGCCAGCAGTTTGGGCGGTGGCACTGAAGCTTTCTTT.